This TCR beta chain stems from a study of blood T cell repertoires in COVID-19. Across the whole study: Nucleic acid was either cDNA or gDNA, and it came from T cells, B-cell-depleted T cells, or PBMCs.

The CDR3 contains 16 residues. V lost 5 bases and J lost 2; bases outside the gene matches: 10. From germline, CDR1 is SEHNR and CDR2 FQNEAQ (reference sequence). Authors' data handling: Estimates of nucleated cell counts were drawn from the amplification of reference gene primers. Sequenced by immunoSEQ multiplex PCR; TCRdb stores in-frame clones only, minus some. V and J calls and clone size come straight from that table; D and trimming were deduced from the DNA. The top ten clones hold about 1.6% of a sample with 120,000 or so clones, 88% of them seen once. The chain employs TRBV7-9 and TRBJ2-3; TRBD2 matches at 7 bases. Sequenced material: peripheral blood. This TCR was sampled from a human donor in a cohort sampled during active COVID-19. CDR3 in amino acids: CASSERPSGTTDTQYF. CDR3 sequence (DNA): TGTGCCAGCAGCGAACGCCCTAGCGGAACCACAGATACGCAGTATTTT.